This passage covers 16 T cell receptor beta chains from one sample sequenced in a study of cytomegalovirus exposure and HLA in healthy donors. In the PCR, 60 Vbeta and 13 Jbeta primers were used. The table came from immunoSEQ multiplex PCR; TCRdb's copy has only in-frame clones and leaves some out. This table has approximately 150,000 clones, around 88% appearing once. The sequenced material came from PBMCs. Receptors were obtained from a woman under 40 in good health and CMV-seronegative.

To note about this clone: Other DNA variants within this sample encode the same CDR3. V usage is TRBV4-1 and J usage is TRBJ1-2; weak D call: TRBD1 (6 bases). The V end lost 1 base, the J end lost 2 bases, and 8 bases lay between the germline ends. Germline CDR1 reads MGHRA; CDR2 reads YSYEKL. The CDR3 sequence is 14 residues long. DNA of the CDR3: TGCGCCAGCAGCCAAGGGACAGCAAACTATGGCTACACCTTC. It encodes CASSQGTANYGYTF.

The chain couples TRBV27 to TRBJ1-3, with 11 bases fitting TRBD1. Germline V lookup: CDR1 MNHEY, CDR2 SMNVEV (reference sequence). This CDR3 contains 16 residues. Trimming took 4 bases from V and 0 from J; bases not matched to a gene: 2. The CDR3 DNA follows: TGTGCCAGCAGTTGGACAGGGGGCCTCTCTGGAAACACCATATATTTT. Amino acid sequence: CASSWTGGLSGNTIYF.

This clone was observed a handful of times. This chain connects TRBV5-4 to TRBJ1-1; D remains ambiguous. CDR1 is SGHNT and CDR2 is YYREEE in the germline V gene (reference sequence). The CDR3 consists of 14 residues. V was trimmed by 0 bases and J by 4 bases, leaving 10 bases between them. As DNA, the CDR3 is TGTGCCAGCAGCTTGGGTCAGAGGGCCACTGAAGCTTTCTTT. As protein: CASSLGQRATEAFF.

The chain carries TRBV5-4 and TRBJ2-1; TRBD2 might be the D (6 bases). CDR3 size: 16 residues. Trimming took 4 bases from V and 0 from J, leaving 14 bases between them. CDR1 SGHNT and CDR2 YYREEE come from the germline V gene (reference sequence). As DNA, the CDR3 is TGTGCCAGCAGCCTGGGGACTTCGAGCTCCTACAATGAGCAGTTCTTC. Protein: CASSLGTSSSYNEQFF.

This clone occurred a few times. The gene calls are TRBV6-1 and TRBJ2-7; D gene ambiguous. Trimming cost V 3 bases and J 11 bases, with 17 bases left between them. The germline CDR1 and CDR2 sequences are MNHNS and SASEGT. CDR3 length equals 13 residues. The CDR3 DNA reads TGTGCCAGCAGTGACCAACTTAATACAGAGAAGTACTTC. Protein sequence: CASSDQLNTEKYF.

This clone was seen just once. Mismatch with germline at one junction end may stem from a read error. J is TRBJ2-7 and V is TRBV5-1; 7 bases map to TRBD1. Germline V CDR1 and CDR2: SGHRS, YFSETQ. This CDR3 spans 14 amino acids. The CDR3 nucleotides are TGCGCCAGCAGCGGGACAGAGAGGGCCTACGGGCAGTACTTC. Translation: CASSGTERAYGQYF.

CDR3 coding DNA: TGTGCCAGCAGTTTAGAAGGGGTCCCCTACAATGAGCAGTTCTTC. Protein product: CASSLEGVPYNEQFF. This sequence joins TRBV27 and TRBJ2-1; a possible D gene is TRBD1 (5 bases). CDR1 and CDR2 from the germline V gene are MNHEY and SMNVEV (reference sequence). The CDR3 runs to 15 residues. V lost 2 bases, J lost 2 bases, and 10 bases lay in between.

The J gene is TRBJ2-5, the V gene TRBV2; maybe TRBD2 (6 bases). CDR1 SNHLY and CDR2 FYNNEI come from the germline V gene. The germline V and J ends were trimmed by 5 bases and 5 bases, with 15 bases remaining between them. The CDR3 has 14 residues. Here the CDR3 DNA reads TGTGCCAGCAGTACTCTGGAGGGCCGGGAGACCCAGTACTTC. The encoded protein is CASSTLEGRETQYF.

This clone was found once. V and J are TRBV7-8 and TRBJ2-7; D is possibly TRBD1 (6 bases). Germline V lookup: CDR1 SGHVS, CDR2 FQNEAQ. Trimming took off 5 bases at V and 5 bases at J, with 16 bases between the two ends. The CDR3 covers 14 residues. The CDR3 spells CASSRFRGGNEQYF. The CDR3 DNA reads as TGTGCCAGCAGCAGATTCAGGGGCGGCAACGAGCAGTACTTC.

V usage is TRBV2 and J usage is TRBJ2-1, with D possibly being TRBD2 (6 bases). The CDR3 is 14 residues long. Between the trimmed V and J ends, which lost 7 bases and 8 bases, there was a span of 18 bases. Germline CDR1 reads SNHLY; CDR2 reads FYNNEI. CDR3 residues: CASTGGRGVDEQFF. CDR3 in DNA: TGTGCCAGCACCGGGGGTCGCGGGGTCGATGAGCAGTTCTTC.

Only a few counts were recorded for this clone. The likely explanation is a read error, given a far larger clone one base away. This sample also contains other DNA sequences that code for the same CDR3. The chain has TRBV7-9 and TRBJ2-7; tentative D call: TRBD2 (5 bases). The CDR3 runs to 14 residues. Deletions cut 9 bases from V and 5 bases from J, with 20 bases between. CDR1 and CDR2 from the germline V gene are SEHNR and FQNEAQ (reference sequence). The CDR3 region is CASSQPSSYNEQYF. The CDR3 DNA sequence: TGTGCCAGTAGCCAACCCTCTAGCTATAACGAGCAGTACTTC. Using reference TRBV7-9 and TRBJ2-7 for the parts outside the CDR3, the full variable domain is DTGVSQNPRHKITKRGQNVTFRCDPISEHNRLYWYRQTLGQGPEFLTYFQNEAQLEKSRLLSDRFSAERPKGSFSTLEIQRTEQGDSAMYLCASSQPSSYNEQYFGPGTRLTVT.

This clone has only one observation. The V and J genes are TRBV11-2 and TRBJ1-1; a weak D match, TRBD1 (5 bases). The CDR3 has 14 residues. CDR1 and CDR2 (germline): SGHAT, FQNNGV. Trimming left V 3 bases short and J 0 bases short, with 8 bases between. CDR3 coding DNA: TGTGCCAGCAGCTTCCGGGACTTGAACACTGAAGCTTTCTTT. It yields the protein CASSFRDLNTEAFF.

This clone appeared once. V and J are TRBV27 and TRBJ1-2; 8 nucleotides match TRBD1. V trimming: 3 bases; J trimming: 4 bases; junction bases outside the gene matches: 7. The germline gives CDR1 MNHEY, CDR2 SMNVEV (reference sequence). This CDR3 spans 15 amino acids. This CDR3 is CASSLAPDRVYGYTF. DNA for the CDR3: TGTGCCAGCAGTTTGGCGCCGGACAGGGTCTATGGCTACACCTTC.

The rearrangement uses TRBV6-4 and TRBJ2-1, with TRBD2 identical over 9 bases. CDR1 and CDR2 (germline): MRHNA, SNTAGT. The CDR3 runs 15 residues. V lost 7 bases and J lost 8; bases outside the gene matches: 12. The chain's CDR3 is CASTVRLAESDEQFF. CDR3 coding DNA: TGTGCCAGCACCGTACGACTAGCGGAGAGCGATGAGCAGTTCTTC.

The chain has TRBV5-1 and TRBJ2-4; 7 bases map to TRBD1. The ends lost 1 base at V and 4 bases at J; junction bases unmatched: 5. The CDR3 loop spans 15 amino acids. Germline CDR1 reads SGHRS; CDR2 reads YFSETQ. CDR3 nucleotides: TGCGCCAGCAGCTTGACGGAACAGGGGAAAAACATTCAGTACTTC. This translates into CASSLTEQGKNIQYF.

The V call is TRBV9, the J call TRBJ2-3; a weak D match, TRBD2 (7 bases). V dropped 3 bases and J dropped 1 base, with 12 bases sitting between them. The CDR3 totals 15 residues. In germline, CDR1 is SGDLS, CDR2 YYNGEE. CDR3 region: CASSGGGVGTDTQYF. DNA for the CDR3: TGTGCCAGCAGCGGGGGGGGCGTCGGCACAGATACGCAGTATTTT.